One and the same sample provided the 10 T cell receptor beta chains below, sequenced in a study of graft-versus-host responses after intestinal transplantation. For these TCRs, the target antigens are not known. TCRdb's copy holds only in-frame clones and misses some; the assay was immunoSEQ multiplex PCR. Here the sample spans more than 60,000 clones, less than 95% being singletons. Sequences were derived from unstimulated CD8+ T cells sorted from spleen or lymph node cells, sampled before intestinal transplant. The receptors come from a human donor who received an intestinal transplant.

The chain links TRBV27 to TRBJ2-2; maybe TRBD2 (7 bases). This CDR3 spans 14 amino acids. Germline V gene data show CDR1 as MNHEY and CDR2 as SMNVEV (reference sequence). V shed 3 bases and J shed 4 bases, with 9 bases lying between them. The CDR3 bases are TGTGCCAGCAGTTTGGGAGGGGGCACCGGGGAGCTGTTTTTT. This codes for CASSLGGGTGELFF.

This chain uses TRBV6-6 with TRBJ2-2; 9 bases agree with TRBD2. The CDR3 is 14 amino acids. CDR1 is MNHNY and CDR2 is SVGAGI in the germline V gene (reference sequence). The ends lost 6 bases at V and 5 bases at J; junction bases unmatched: 4. This CDR3 reads CASSIAGETGELFF. Here the CDR3 DNA reads TGTGCCAGCAGCATAGCGGGGGAAACCGGGGAGCTGTTTTTT.

This clone was seen a single time. V is TRBV7-9 and J is TRBJ1-2; TRBD1 agrees at 10 bases. CDR3 length: 13 amino acids. Unmatched junction bases numbered 4, after V lost 6 bases and J lost 6 bases. Germline CDR1 and CDR2: SEHNR and FQNEAQ (reference sequence). The CDR3 loop is CASRAGTGDGYTF. CDR3 nucleotide sequence: TGTGCCAGCAGGGCCGGGACAGGGGATGGCTACACCTTC.

This clone has more than one count but fewer than ten. V usage is TRBV5-1 and J usage is TRBJ1-2; D might be TRBD1 (5 bases). The CDR3 is 12 residues long. V was trimmed by 4 bases and J by 8 bases, leaving 12 bases between them. The germline CDR1 and CDR2 sequences are SGHRS and YFSETQ. DNA of the CDR3: TGCGCCAGCAGCACAGGCCCCGGGGGCTACACCTTC. Residues: CASSTGPGGYTF.

CDR3 protein: CAISVGQLNNEQFF. In DNA form, the CDR3 reads TGTGCCATCAGTGTTGGGCAGCTTAACAATGAGCAGTTCTTC. The rearrangement links TRBV10-3 to TRBJ2-1, with D hard to call. CDR3 size: 14 residues. Germline CDR1 is ENHRY and CDR2 is SYGVKD. V lost 4 bases, J lost 5 bases, and 12 bases lay in between.

The V and J genes are TRBV7-3 and TRBJ2-3; 10 bases are a match to TRBD2. Germline-derived CDR1 and CDR2 are SGHTA and FQGTGA. The V and J ends lost 5 bases and 3 bases, in that order; junction bases with no gene match: 14. The CDR3 extends over 18 amino acids. This CDR3 reads CASSPTQNSGGRTDTQYF. The CDR3 region has the DNA TGTGCCAGCAGCCCGACCCAGAATAGCGGGGGGAGGACAGATACGCAGTATTTT.

This rearrangement joins TRBV5-1 to TRBJ2-5; TRBD2 aligns across 7 bases. The J segment lost 5 bases and the V segment lost 2 bases, leaving 6 bases of the junction unmatched. This CDR3 is 14 amino acids long. Germline loops: CDR1 SGHRS, CDR2 YFSETQ. DNA of the CDR3: TGCGCCAGCAGCTTTGGGGGGGAAAGTGAGACCCAGTACTTC. Its translation: CASSFGGESETQYF.

By proportion, this clone is medium-sized. As DNA, the CDR3 is TGCGCCAGCAGCATGGACTCCGCTACAGGGGGTGGCACTGAAGCTTTCTTT. It translates to CASSMDSATGGGTEAFF. The chain uses TRBV5-1 and TRBJ1-1, with 8 bases identical to TRBD1. The CDR3 loop spans 17 amino acids. The junction had 15 bases not matched to a gene; V was cut back by 4 bases and J by 4 bases. The germline V gene encodes CDR1 SGHRS and CDR2 YFSETQ.

The rearrangement links TRBV19 to TRBJ1-2; 8 bases fit TRBD1. The V and J ends lost 4 bases and 3 bases, in that order; junction bases with no gene match: 7. CDR1 and CDR2 from the germline V gene are LNHDA and SQIVND (reference sequence). This CDR3 is 15 amino acids long. CDR3 protein: CASSRTTGEDYGYTF. In DNA, the CDR3 is TGTGCCAGTAGTAGGACGACAGGGGAGGACTATGGCTACACCTTC.

The chain uses TRBV7-6 and TRBJ2-3, with TRBD2 matching over 7 bases. The V segment lost 1 base and the J segment 6 bases; nucleotides outside the gene matches: 10. The CDR3 loop spans 16 amino acids. Germline loops: CDR1 SGHVS, CDR2 FNYEAQ. The CDR3 here is CASSLGASGALDTQYF. The CDR3 nucleotides are TGTGCCAGCAGCTTAGGGGCCAGCGGGGCCCTCGATACGCAGTATTTT.